Listed below are T cell receptor beta chains from one sample, sequenced in a study of blood T cell repertoires in COVID-19. Profiling relied on immunoSEQ multiplex PCR, and the TCRdb table lists in-frame clones only, not all of them. Among some 220,000 clones listed, roughly 84% were seen once. The sequenced sample was peripheral blood. The receptors were gathered from a woman in her sixties who had recovered from COVID-19. Both conserved end residues are part of each CDR3. D genes are given only for firm matches. Not every row has a clone size; where given, it reads once, few, many or a size class.

TRBD2,-,TRBJ2-3,14,TRBV6-5,CASRRGINTDTQYF,TGTGCCAGCAGGCGGGGGATCAACACAGATACGCAGTATTTT
-,-,TRBJ2-3,15,TRBV9,CASSGGQPSTDTQYF,TGTGCCAGCAGCGGAGGACAGCCCAGCACAGATACGCAGTATTTT
TRBD1,-,TRBJ1-1,15,TRBV2,CASRGTGGENTEAFF,TGTGCCAGCCGCGGGACAGGGGGCGAGAACACTGAAGCTTTCTTT
-,-,TRBJ1-3,14,TRBV11-3,CASSSAATGNTIYF,TGTGCCAGCAGCTCCGCTGCGACAGGAAACACCATATATTTT
TRBD2,-,TRBJ2-3,17,TRBV4-2,CASSPSGIRTSTDTQYF,TGTGCCAGCAGTCCTAGCGGGATACGAACTAGCACAGATACGCAGTATTTT
TRBD1,-,TRBJ1-2,14,TRBV27,CASKSAGGHYGYTF,TGTGCCAGCAAATCTGCAGGGGGACACTATGGCTACACCTTC
-,-,TRBJ2-3,14,TRBV20-1,CSASRQAGFYTQYF,TGCAGTGCTAGTAGGCAGGCGGGGTTTTATACGCAGTATTTT
TRBD1,few,TRBJ1-2,14,TRBV6-5,CASSTPGQGYGYTF,TGTGCCAGCAGTACTCCGGGACAGGGTTATGGCTACACCTTC
-,-,TRBJ2-5,15,TRBV6-6,CASSYPLSDQETQYF,TGTGCCAGCAGTTACCCCCTCTCGGACCAAGAGACCCAGTACTTC
TRBD2,-,TRBJ2-5,14,TRBV7-2,CASSLRTSTETQYF,TGTGCCAGCAGCCTCAGGACTAGCACTGAGACCCAGTACTTC
-,once,TRBJ1-1,16,TRBV4-2,CASSQEERQWNTEAFF,TGTGCCAGCAGCCAAGAAGAAAGACAATGGAACACTGAAGCTTTCTTT
-,-,TRBJ2-7,15,TRBV6-5,CASIHWGPGSYEQYF,TGTGCCAGCATCCACTGGGGGCCGGGCTCCTACGAGCAGTACTTC
TRBD2,once,TRBJ2-1,16,TRBV5-1,CASSTSGAPEENEQFF,TGCGCCAGCAGCACTAGCGGGGCCCCCGAGGAGAATGAGCAGTTCTTC
TRBD2,-,TRBJ2-1,11,TRBV30,CAWRGGVEQFF,TGTGCCTGGAGGGGGGGGGTTGAGCAGTTCTTC
-,-,TRBJ2-5,14,TRBV6-2/TRBV6-3,CASSLQQEKETQYF,TGTGCCAGCAGTCTCCAACAGGAAAAAGAGACCCAGTACTTC
TRBD1,once,TRBJ1-3,16,TRBV10-3,CAISASTGDDRNTIYF,TGTGCCATCAGTGCGTCAACAGGGGATGATAGGAACACCATATATTTT
TRBD1,-,TRBJ1-3,14,TRBV9,CASSLGTGGNTIYF,TGTGCCAGCAGCCTTGGGACAGGGGGAAACACCATATATTTT
-,once,TRBJ2-7,12,TRBV10-3,CAIRSGEYEQYF,TGTGCCATCAGGAGTGGGGAGTACGAGCAGTACTTC
-,-,TRBJ2-7,13,TRBV6-5,CASRKTVSYEQYF,TGTGCCAGCAGGAAGACAGTCTCCTACGAGCAGTACTTC
-,-,TRBJ1-1,13,TRBV7-7,CASSRTGPPEAFF,TGTGCTAGCAGCCGAACAGGTCCCCCTGAAGCTTTCTTT
-,-,TRBJ1-2,14,TRBV21-1,CASSKGGSNYGYTF,TGTGCCAGCAGCAAAGGGGGCTCTAACTATGGCTACACCTTC
-,-,TRBJ2-5,15,TRBV7-7,CASTSNDRPQETQYF,TGTGCTAGCACCTCGAATGACAGGCCCCAAGAGACCCAGTACTTC
-,-,TRBJ1-1,14,TRBV3-1/TRBV3-2,CASSQDRSAAEAFF,TGTGCCAGCAGCCAAGACAGGTCCGCCGCTGAAGCTTTCTTT
-,once,TRBJ1-3,14,TRBV3-1/TRBV3-2,CASSQGAAGNTIYF,TGTGCCAGCAGCCAAGGAGCCGCCGGAAACACCATATATTTT
-,-,TRBJ1-1,12,TRBV3-1/TRBV3-2,CASSLPDTEAFF,TGTGCCAGCAGCCTCCCGGACACTGAAGCTTTCTTT
TRBD1,-,TRBJ1-2,15,TRBV30,CAKNGQGTGAYGYTF,TGTGCCAAAAACGGACAGGGGACGGGGGCTTATGGCTACACCTTC
TRBD1,-,TRBJ2-3,15,TRBV9,CASSVGQVSTDTQYF,TGTGCCAGCAGCGTGGGACAGGTTAGCACAGATACGCAGTATTTT
-,few,TRBJ2-2,17,TRBV4-1,CASSQGRTDSNTGELFF,TGCGCCAGCAGCCAAGGGCGGACAGACTCGAACACCGGGGAGCTGTTTTTT
-,-,TRBJ1-1,12,TRBV29-1,CSGVRERGEAFF,TGCAGCGGTGTGCGGGAGAGGGGTGAAGCTTTCTTT
TRBD2,-,TRBJ2-7,16,TRBV2,CASTLRGSGAAYEQYF,TGTGCCAGCACTCTGCGGGGTAGCGGGGCCGCCTACGAGCAGTACTTC
-,once,TRBJ1-2,13,TRBV6-5,CASSYGADYGYTF,TGTGCCAGCAGTTACGGGGCCGACTATGGCTACACCTTC
TRBD1,-,TRBJ1-5,14,TRBV5-1,CASSLRQGDQPQHF,TGCGCCAGCAGCTTACGACAGGGCGATCAGCCCCAGCATTTT
-,-,TRBJ2-5,14,TRBV4-2,CASSQEGRGETQYF,TGTGCCAGCAGCCAAGAGGGCCGGGGGGAGACCCAGTACTTC
-,-,TRBJ1-1,15,TRBV19,CASSINPTVNTEAFF,TGTGCCAGTAGTATAAACCCAACAGTGAACACTGAAGCTTTCTTT
-,-,TRBJ1-1,15,TRBV5-1,CASSRKEQGGTEAFF,TGCGCCAGCAGCCGAAAAGAACAGGGCGGTACTGAAGCTTTCTTT
TRBD2,few,TRBJ2-1,14,TRBV6-6,CASIPGLAFDEQFF,TGTGCCAGCATACCGGGACTAGCCTTTGATGAGCAGTTCTTC
-,once,TRBJ1-1,14,TRBV5-1,CASSFAGIDTEAFF,TGCGCCAGCAGCTTCGCAGGGATCGACACTGAAGCTTTCTTT
TRBD2,-,TRBJ2-2,16,TRBV7-3,CASSLSGGASTGELFF,TGTGCCAGCAGCTTAAGCGGGGGGGCCTCCACCGGGGAGCTGTTTTTT
-,-,TRBJ2-2,17,TRBV2,CASSDPQGYSATGELFF,TGTGCCAGCAGTGATCCCCAGGGATACTCGGCCACCGGGGAGCTGTTTTTT
-,-,TRBJ1-1,16,TRBV4-1,CASSQVIGRGDTEAFF,TGCGCCAGCAGCCAAGTGATTGGGCGCGGGGACACTGAAGCTTTCTTT
-,once,TRBJ1-6,16,TRBV27,CASSFRGGSYNSPLHF,TGTGCCAGCAGTTTTAGGGGCGGCTCCTATAATTCACCCCTCCACTTT